The rows below give T cell receptor beta chains drawn from one sample of a study of identifying expanded T cells in peripheral blood. Profiled with immunoSEQ multiplex PCR; TCRdb holds only in-frame clones, not every one. The repertoire has 58,000 or so clones, approximately 83% of them found once; the top ten carry about 18%. The sample comprised blood. Receptors originate from a person between 18 and 70 years old in good health. Both conserved end residues are part of each CDR3. D genes are given only for firm matches. For some rows the clone size is stated as once, few or many, or as a class when expanded; others skip it.

d_gene	abundance	j_gene	len	v_gene	CDR3aa	CDR3nt
.	.	TRBJ2-2	13	TRBV15	CATSRDSTGELFF	TGTGCCACCAGCAGAGATAGTACCGGGGAGCTGTTTTTT
TRBD1	few	TRBJ2-3	15	TRBV6-4	CASSEGQGATDTQYF	TGTGCCAGCAGTGAGGGACAGGGGGCCACAGATACGCAGTATTTT
.	.	TRBJ2-1	14	TRBV13	CASRTGGFYNEQFF	TGTGCCAGCAGGACGGGGGGCTTCTACAATGAGCAGTTCTTC
.	.	TRBJ2-7	13	TRBV6-5	CASSYSSSYEQYF	TGTGCCAGCAGTTACTCTAGCAGCTACGAGCAGTACTTC
.	.	TRBJ1-1	16	TRBV25-1	CASTSPGHRGDTEAFF	TGTGCCAGCACTTCGCCGGGACACCGAGGGGACACTGAAGCTTTCTTT
.	.	TRBJ1-4	14	TRBV6-1	CASKWTIGYEKLFF	TGTGCCAGCAAATGGACGATAGGGTATGAAAAACTGTTTTTT
TRBD1	.	TRBJ2-6	17	TRBV10-2	CASDSGQGGSGANVLTF	TGCGCCAGTGATTCGGGACAGGGGGGGTCTGGGGCCAACGTCCTGACTTTC
TRBD1	.	TRBJ2-5	16	TRBV5-1	CASSLGDRVTLETQYF	TGCGCCAGCAGCTTGGGAGACAGGGTTACTCTAGAGACCCAGTACTTC
.	once	TRBJ2-3	15	TRBV5-6	CASSLERRGGDTQYF	TGTGCCAGCAGCTTGGAACGTCGAGGAGGAGATACGCAGTATTTT
.	few	TRBJ2-3	18	TRBV9	CASSVVPFLQHSTDTQYF	TGTGCCAGCAGCGTAGTTCCTTTCCTACAGCATAGCACAGATACGCAGTATTTT
.	.	TRBJ2-1	13	TRBV9	CASSEPRDNEQFF	TGTGCCAGCAGCGAGCCAAGGGACAATGAGCAGTTCTTC
TRBD1	once	TRBJ1-6	15	TRBV5-4	CASSPRTGGSAPLHF	TGTGCCAGCAGCCCCCGGACAGGGGGAAGTGCACCCCTCCACTTT
.	once	TRBJ1-5	14	TRBV19	CASSIGVWGQPQHF	TGTGCCAGTAGTATTGGGGTTTGGGGCCAGCCCCAGCATTTT
TRBD1	.	TRBJ2-3	15	TRBV7-9	CASSPLGQGIDTQYF	TGTGCCAGCAGCCCGCTGGGACAGGGAATAGATACGCAGTATTTT
.	.	TRBJ1-2	13	TRBV2	CATGGIGSPGYTF	TGTGCCACCGGTGGCATAGGCTCCCCTGGCTACACCTTC
.	.	TRBJ1-3	12	TRBV2	CASSATGNTIYF	TGTGCCAGCAGTGCGACTGGAAACACCATATATTTT
.	.	TRBJ2-5	15	TRBV2	CASSYSPGHQETQYF	TGTGCCAGCAGTTATTCACCGGGACATCAAGAGACCCAGTACTTC
.	.	TRBJ1-1	17	TRBV18	CASSPDLLGAGGTEAFF	TGTGCCAGCTCACCAGACCTTTTGGGCGCCGGGGGCACTGAAGCTTTCTTT
.	.	TRBJ2-3	14	TRBV30	CAWSGGSGTDTQYF	TGTGCCTGGAGTGGGGGGTCGGGCACAGATACGCAGTATTTT
.	.	TRBJ2-5	13	TRBV19	CASNRGPQETQYF	TGTGCCAGTAATCGGGGGCCCCAGGAGACCCAGTACTTC
TRBD2	.	TRBJ2-3	15	TRBV7-6	CASSARTSGTDTQYF	TGTGCCAGCAGCGCCAGGACTAGCGGGACAGATACGCAGTATTTT
.	few	TRBJ2-6	18	TRBV5-1	CASTLGRLQRSGANVLTF	TGCGCCAGCACCCTTGGCCGTTTACAGCGCTCTGGGGCCAACGTCCTGACTTTC
.	.	TRBJ2-7	15	TRBV11-3	CASSLGRSGNYEQYF	TGTGCCAGCAGCTTAGGCAGATCCGGTAACTACGAGCAGTACTTC
.	.	TRBJ1-5	14	TRBV5-5	CASRAEMGLQPQHF	TGTGCCAGCAGGGCAGAAATGGGTCTTCAGCCCCAGCATTTT
.	.	TRBJ2-1	15	TRBV6-5	CASSRLRTLYNEQFF	TGTGCCAGCAGTAGACTTAGGACGCTATACAATGAGCAGTTCTTC
.	.	TRBJ2-3	14	TRBV10-1	CASSEPKSTDTQYF	TGCGCCAGCAGTGAGCCTAAGAGCACAGATACGCAGTATTTT
TRBD2	once	TRBJ2-5	15	TRBV5-1	CASSLLASGQETQYF	TGCGCCAGCAGCTTGTTGGCTAGCGGTCAAGAGACCCAGTACTTC
TRBD1	.	TRBJ1-3	16	TRBV5-1	CASSGSTGEAGNTIYF	TGCGCCAGCAGCGGGTCGACAGGGGAGGCTGGAAACACCATATATTTT
.	once	TRBJ1-1	16	TRBV9	CASSAGTSDLNTEAFF	TGTGCCAGCAGCGCAGGGACTTCCGATCTGAACACTGAAGCTTTCTTT
TRBD2	.	TRBJ2-3	17	TRBV5-4	CASSPVGRAGSTDTQYF	TGTGCCAGCAGCCCCGTGGGGAGAGCGGGGAGCACAGATACGCAGTATTTT
.	.	TRBJ1-5	14	TRBV5-5	CASSLGLGDQPQHF	TGTGCCAGCAGCTTGGGACTAGGGGATCAGCCCCAGCATTTT
TRBD1	.	TRBJ1-2	14	TRBV5-1	CASSLDRGYYGYTF	TGCGCCAGCAGCTTGGACAGGGGTTACTATGGCTACACCTTC
TRBD1	.	TRBJ2-5	15	TRBV5-1	CASSTGQRTRETQYF	TGCGCCAGCAGCACGGGACAGAGGACTCGAGAGACCCAGTACTTC
.	.	TRBJ1-1	16	TRBV5-4	CASSSAGGLSNTEAFF	TGTGCCAGCAGCTCCGCTGGGGGGCTTTCGAACACTGAAGCTTTCTTT
TRBD1	.	TRBJ1-2	14	TRBV2	CASRATGTGGGYTF	TGTGCCAGCAGAGCCACCGGGACAGGGGGAGGCTACACCTTC
.	medium-sized	TRBJ1-2	15	TRBV5-4	CASSGEAQGNYGYTF	TGTGCCAGCAGCGGCGAAGCTCAGGGTAACTATGGCTACACCTTC
.	.	TRBJ1-1	15	TRBV11-3	CASSFYLGRNTEAFF	TGTGCCAGCAGCTTTTACCTCGGAAGGAACACTGAAGCTTTCTTT
.	.	TRBJ2-2	14	TRBV5-6	CASSLSGYTGELFF	TGTGCCAGCAGCTTATCCGGATACACCGGGGAGCTGTTTTTT
.	.	TRBJ2-7	12	TRBV11-2	CASSQLHYEQYF	TGTGCCAGCAGCCAACTCCACTACGAGCAGTACTTC
.	.	TRBJ2-7	13	TRBV7-9	CASTNGGSYEQYF	TGTGCCAGCACCAATGGAGGGTCCTACGAGCAGTACTTC
.	.	TRBJ2-3	11	TRBV5-1	CASSLGDTQYF	TGCGCCAGCAGCTTGGGAGATACGCAGTATTTT
.	.	TRBJ1-3	13	TRBV7-6	CASSQGVGNTIYF	TGTGCCAGCAGCCAAGGGGTTGGAAACACCATATATTTT